A single count supports the clone carrying this T cell receptor (beta chain). This specimen belongs to a study of blood T cell repertoires in COVID-19. V lost 6 bases and J lost 2; bases outside the gene matches: 6. This CDR3 spans 14 amino acids. In germline, CDR1 is SGHTA, CDR2 FQGTGA. Using immunoSEQ multiplex PCR, the repertoire was profiled, and TCRdb retains in-frame clones only, with some absent. The profile covers 290,000 or so clones, with over 75% appearing a single time and around 1.1% taken by the ten largest. The chain is built from TRBV7-3 and TRBJ2-5, with TRBD1 matching 7 bases. Sample: PBMCs or T cells enriched from blood (not recorded which). The receptor comes from a woman aged 30 to 39 who had recovered from COVID-19. CDR3 nucleotide sequence: TGTGCCAGCAGTCCAACAGGGGCACAAGAGACCCAGTACTTC. This codes for CASSPTGAQETQYF. Drawing the rest from reference TRBV7-3 and TRBJ2-5, the complete variable domain is GAGVSQTPSNKVTEKGKYVELRCDPISGHTALYWYRQSLGQGPEFLIYFQGTGAADDSGLPNDRFFAVRPEGSVSTLKIQRTERGDSAVYLCASSPTGAQETQYFGPGTRLLVL.